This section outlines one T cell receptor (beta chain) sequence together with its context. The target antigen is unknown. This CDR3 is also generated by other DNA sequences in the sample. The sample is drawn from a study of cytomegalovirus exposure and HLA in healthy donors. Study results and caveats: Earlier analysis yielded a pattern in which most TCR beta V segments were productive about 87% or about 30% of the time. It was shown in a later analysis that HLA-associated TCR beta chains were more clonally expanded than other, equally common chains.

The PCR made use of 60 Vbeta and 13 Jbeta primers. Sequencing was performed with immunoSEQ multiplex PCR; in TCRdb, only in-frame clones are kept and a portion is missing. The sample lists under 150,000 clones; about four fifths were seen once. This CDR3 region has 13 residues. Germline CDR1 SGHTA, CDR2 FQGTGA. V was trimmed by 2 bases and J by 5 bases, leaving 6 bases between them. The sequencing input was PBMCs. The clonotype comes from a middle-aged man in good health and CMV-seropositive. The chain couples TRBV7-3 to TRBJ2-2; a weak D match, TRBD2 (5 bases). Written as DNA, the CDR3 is TGTGCCAGCAGCTTATCGGGAACCGGGGAGCTGTTTTTT. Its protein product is CASSLSGTGELFF.